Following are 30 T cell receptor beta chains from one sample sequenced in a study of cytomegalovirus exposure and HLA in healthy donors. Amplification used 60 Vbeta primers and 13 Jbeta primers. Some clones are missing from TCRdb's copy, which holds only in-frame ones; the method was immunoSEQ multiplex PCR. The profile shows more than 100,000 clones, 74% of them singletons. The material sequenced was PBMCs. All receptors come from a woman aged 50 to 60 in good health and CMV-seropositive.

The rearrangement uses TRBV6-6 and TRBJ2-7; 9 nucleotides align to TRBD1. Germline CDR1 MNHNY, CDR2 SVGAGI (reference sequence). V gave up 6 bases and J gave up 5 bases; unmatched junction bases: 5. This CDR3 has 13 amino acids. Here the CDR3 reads CASRDRGMDEQYF. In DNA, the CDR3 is TGTGCCAGCAGAGACAGGGGGATGGACGAGCAGTACTTC.

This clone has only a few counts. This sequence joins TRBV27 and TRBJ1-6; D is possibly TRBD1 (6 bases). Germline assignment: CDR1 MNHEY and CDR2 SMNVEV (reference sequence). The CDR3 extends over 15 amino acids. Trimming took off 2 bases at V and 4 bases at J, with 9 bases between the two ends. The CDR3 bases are TGTGCCAGCAGTTTAGCGGGGGCGTATAATTCACCCCTCCACTTT. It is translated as CASSLAGAYNSPLHF.

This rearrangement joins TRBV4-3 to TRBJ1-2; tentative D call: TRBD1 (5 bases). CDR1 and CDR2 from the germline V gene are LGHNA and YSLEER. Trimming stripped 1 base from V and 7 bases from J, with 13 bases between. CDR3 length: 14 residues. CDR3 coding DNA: TGCGCCAGCAGCCAAGCTATGGGGCTCTCTGGCTACACCTTC. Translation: CASSQAMGLSGYTF.

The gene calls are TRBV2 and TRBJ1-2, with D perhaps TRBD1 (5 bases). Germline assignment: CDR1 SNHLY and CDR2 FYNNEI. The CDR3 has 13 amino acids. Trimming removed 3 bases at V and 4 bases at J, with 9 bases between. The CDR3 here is CASSETASYGYTF. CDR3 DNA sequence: TGTGCCAGCAGTGAGACAGCCAGCTATGGCTACACCTTC.

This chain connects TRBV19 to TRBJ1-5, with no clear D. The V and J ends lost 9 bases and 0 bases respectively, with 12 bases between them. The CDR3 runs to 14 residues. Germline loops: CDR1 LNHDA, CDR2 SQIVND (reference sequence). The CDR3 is CASQVSNSNQPQHF. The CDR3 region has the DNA TGTGCCAGCCAGGTGTCGAATAGCAATCAGCCCCAGCATTTT.

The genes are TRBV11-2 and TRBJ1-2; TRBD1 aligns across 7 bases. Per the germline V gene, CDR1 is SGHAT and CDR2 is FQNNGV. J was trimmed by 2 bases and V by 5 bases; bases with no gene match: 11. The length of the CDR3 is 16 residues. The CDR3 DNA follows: TGTGCCAGCAGCCCCGGGACAGCCTCTGGGAACTATGGCTACACCTTC. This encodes CASSPGTASGNYGYTF.

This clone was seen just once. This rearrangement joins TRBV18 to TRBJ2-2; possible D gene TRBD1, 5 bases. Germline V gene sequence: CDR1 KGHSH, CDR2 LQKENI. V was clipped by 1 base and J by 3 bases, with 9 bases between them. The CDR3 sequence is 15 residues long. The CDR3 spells CASSPRQGDTGELFF. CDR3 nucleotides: TGTGCCAGCTCACCACGCCAGGGCGACACCGGGGAGCTGTTTTTT.

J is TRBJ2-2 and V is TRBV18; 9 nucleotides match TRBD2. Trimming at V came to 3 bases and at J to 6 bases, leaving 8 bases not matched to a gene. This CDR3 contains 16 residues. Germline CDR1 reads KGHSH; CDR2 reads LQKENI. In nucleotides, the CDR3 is TGTGCCAGCTCACCTATCTACGGACTAGCGTCCGGGGAGCTGTTTTTT. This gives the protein CASSPIYGLASGELFF.

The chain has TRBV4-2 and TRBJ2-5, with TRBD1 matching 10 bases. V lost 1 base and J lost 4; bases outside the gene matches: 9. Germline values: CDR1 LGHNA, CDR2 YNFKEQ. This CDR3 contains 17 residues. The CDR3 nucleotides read TGTGCCAGCAGCCAAGCGCCCCCGGGACAGGGGCGAGAGACCCAGTACTTC. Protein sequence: CASSQAPPGQGRETQYF.

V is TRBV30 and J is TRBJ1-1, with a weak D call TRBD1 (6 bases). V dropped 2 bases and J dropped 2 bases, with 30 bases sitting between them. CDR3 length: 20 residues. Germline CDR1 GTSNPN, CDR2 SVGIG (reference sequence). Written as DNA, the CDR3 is TGTGCCTGGAGTTCCTGGGCAGGGGTAGGTAATTCGGCTATTAACACTGAAGCTTTCTTT. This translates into CAWSSWAGVGNSAINTEAFF. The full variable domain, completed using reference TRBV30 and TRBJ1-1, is SQTIHQWPATLVQPVGSPLSLECTVEGTSNPNLYWYRQAAGRGLQLLFYSVGIGQISSEVPQNLSASRPQDRQFILSSKKLLLSDSGFYLCAWSSWAGVGNSAINTEAFFGQGTRLTVV.

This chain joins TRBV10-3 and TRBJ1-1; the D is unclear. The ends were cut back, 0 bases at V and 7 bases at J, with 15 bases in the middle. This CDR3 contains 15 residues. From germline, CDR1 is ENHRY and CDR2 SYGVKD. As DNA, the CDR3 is TGTGCCATCAGTGAGTCGCTCAGTTCAACGGGTGAAGCTTTCTTT. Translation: CAISESLSSTGEAFF.

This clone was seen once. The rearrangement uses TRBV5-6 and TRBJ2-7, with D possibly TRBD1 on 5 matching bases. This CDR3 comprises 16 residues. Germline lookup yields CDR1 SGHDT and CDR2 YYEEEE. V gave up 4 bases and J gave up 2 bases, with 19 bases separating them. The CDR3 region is CASSTTGQRAPYEQYF. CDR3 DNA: TGTGCCAGCAGCACCACCGGACAACGGGCCCCCTACGAGCAGTACTTC.

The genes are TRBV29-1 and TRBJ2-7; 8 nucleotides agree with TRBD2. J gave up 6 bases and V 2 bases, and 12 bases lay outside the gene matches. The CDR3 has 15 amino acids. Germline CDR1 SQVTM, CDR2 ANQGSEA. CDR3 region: CSVERGGAGAGEQYF. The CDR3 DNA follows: TGCAGCGTTGAACGGGGGGGAGCAGGCGCGGGCGAGCAGTACTTC.

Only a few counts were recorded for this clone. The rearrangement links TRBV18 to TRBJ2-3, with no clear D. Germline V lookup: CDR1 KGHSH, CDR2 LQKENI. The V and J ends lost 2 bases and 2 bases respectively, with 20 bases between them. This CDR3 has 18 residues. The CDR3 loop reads CASSPFPLGSDNTDTQYF. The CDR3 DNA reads TGTGCCAGCTCACCATTCCCGCTAGGTTCGGATAACACAGATACGCAGTATTTT.

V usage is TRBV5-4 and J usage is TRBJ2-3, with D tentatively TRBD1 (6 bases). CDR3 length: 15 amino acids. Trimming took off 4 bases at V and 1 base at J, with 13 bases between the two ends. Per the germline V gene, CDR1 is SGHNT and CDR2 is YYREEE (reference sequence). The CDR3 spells CASSPRTARTDTQYF. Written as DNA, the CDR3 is TGTGCCAGCAGCCCGAGGACAGCGCGCACAGATACGCAGTATTTT.

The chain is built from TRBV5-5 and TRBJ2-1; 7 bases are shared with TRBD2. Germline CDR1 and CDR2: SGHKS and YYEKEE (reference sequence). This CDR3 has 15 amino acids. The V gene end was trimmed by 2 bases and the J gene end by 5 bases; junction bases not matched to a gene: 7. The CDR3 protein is CASSLDSGFHNEQFF. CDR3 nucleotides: TGTGCCAGCAGCTTAGATAGCGGGTTCCACAATGAGCAGTTCTTC.

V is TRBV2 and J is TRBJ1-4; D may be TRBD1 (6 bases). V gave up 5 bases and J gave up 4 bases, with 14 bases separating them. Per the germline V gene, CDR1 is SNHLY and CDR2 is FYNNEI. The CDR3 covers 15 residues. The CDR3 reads CASSSSLGGNEKLFF. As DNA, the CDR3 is TGTGCCAGCAGTTCCTCTTTAGGGGGTAATGAAAAACTGTTTTTT.

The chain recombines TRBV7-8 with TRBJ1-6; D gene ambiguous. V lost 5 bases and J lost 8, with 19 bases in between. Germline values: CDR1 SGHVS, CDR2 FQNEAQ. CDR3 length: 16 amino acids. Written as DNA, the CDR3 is TGTGCCAGCAGCCGAGCGCGGGGTCAGCTCTATTCACCCCTCCACTTT. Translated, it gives CASSRARGQLYSPLHF.

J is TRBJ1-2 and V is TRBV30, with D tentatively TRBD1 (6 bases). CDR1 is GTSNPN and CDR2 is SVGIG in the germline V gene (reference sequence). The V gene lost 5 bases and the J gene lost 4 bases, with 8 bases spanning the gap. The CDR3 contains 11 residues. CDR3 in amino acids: CAWGQPYGYTF. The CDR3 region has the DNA TGTGCCTGGGGACAGCCCTATGGCTACACCTTC.

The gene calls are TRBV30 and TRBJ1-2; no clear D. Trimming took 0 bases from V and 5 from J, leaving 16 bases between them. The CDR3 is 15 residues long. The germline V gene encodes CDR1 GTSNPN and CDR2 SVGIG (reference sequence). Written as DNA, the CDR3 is TGTGCCTGGAGTGTACTGGGTAGGAGCGAATATGGCTACACCTTC. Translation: CAWSVLGRSEYGYTF.

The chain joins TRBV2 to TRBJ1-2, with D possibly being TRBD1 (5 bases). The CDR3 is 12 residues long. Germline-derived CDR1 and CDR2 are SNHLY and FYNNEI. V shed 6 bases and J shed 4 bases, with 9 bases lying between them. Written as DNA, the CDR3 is TGTGCCAGCAGACTTACAGGCTATGGCTACACCTTC. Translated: CASRLTGYGYTF. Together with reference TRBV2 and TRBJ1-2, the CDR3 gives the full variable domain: EPEVTQTPSHQVTQMGQEVILRCVPISNHLYFYWYRQILGQKVEFLVSFYNNEISEKSEIFDDQFSVERPDGSNFTLKIRSTKLEDSAMYFCASRLTGYGYTFGSGTRLTVV.

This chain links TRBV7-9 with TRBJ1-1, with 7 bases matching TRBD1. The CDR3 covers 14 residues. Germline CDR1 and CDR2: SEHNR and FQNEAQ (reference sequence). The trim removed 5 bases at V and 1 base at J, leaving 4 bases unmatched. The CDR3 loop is CASSPGDRNTEAFF. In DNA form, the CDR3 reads TGTGCCAGCAGCCCGGGGGACAGGAACACTGAAGCTTTCTTT.

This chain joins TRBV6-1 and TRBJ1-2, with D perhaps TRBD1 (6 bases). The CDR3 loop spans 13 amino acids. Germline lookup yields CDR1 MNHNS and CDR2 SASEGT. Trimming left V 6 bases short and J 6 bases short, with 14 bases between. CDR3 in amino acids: CASRAWTANGYTF. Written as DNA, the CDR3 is TGTGCCAGCAGGGCCTGGACAGCAAATGGCTACACCTTC.

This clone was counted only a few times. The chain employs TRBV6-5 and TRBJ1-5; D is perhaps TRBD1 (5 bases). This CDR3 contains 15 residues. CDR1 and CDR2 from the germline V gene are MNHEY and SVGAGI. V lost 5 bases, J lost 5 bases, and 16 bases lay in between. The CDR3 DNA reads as TGTGCCAGCAGTAAAAGGGCAGGGAAGTATCAGCCCCAGCATTTT. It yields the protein CASSKRAGKYQPQHF.

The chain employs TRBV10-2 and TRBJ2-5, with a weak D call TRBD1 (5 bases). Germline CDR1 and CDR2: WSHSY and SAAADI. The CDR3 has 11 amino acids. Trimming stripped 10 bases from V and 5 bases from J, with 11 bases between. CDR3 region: CATVGAETQYF. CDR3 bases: TGCGCCACTGTTGGGGCGGAGACCCAGTACTTC.

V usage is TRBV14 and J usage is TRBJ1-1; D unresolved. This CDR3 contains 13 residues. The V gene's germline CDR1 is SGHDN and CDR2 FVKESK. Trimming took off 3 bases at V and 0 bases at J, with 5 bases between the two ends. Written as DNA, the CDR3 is TGTGCCAGCAGCCAGCAGTTGAACACTGAAGCTTTCTTT. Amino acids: CASSQQLNTEAFF.

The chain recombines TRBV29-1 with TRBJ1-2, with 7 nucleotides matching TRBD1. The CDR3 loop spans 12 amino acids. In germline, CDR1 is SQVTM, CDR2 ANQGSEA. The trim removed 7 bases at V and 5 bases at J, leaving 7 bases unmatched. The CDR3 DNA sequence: TGCAGCGCCCCAAAACAGGGGTATGGCTACACCTTC. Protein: CSAPKQGYGYTF.

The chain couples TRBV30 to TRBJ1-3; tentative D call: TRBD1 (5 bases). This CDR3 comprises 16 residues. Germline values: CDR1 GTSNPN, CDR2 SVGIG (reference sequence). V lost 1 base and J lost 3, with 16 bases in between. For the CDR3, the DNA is TGTGCCTGGAGTGACAGCGGGGGACCTATTGGAAACACCATATATTTT. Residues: CAWSDSGGPIGNTIYF.

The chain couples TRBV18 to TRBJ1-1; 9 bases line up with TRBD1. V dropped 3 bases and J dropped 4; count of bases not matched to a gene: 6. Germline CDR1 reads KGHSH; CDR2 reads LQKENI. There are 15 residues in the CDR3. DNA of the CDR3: TGTGCCAGCTCACCGGGACAGGGAAGGGGCACTGAAGCTTTCTTT. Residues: CASSPGQGRGTEAFF.

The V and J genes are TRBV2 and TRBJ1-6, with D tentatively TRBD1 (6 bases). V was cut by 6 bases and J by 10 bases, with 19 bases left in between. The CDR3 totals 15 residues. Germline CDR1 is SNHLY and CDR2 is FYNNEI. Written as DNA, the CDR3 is TGTGCCAGCAGCCAGGCAGGGGAGATGGGGTCACCCCTCCACTTT. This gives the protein CASSQAGEMGSPLHF.